This entry is about one T cell receptor beta chain. Its antigen is undetermined. CDR3 size: 13 residues. Germline V CDR1 and CDR2: SGHTS, YDEGEE. Trimming left V 2 bases short and J 4 bases short, with 10 bases between. This specimen belongs to a study of cytomegalovirus exposure and HLA in healthy donors. Findings and caveats of the study: The listing of 150 to 200 TCR beta chains classed them as cytomegalovirus-associated. Analyzed later, association rates of TCRs varied across HLA loci, with DRB1 most and HLA-C fewest. A few CMV-associated chains proved CMV antigen-specific in vitro. Being productive about 87% or about 30% of the time was typical of most TCR beta V segments in an earlier analysis.

With 60 Vbeta and 13 Jbeta primers, the PCR was carried out. Only in-frame clones appear in the TCRdb table, and some are missing; sequencing was by immunoSEQ multiplex PCR. Here the sample spans roughly 150,000 clones, over 65% being singletons. The TCR sequence derives from a man aged 35 to 55 in good health and CMV-seropositive. Sequencing input: PBMCs. This sequence joins TRBV5-8 and TRBJ2-7, with D possibly matching TRBD1 (5 bases). This chain's CDR3 is CASSFLGAYEQYF. The DNA of the CDR3 is TGTGCCAGCAGCTTCCTAGGGGCTTACGAGCAGTACTTC.